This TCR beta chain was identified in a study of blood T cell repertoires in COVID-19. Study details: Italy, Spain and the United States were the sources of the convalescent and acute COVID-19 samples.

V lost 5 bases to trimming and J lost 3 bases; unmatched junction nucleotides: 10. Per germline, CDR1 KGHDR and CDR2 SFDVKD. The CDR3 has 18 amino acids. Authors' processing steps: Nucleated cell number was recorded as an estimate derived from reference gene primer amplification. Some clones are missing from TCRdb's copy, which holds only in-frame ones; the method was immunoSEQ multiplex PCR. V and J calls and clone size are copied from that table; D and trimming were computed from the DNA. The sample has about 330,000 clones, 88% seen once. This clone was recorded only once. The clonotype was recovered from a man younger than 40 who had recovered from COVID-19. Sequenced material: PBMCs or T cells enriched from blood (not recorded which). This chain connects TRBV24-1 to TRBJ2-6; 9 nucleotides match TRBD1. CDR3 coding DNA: TGTGCCACCAGTGGCGCGGGACAGGGAAAATTTGGGGCCAACGTCCTGACTTTC. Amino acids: CATSGAGQGKFGANVLTF.